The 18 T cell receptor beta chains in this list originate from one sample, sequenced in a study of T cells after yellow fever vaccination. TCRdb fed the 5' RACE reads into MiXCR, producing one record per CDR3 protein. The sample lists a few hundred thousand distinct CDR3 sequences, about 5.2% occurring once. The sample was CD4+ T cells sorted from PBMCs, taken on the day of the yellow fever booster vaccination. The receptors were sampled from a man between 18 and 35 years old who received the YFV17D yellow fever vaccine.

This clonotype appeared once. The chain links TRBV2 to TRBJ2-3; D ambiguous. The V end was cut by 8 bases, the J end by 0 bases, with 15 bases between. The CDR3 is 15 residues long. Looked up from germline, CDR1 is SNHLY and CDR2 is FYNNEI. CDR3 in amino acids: CASGAEAASTDTQYF. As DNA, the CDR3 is TGTGCCAGCGGTGCCGAGGCAGCTAGCACAGATACGCAGTATTTT.

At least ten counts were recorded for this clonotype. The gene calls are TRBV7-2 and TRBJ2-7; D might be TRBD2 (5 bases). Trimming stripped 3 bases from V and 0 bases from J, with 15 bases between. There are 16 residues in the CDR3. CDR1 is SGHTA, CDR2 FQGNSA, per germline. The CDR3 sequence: CASSFSLLGSSYEQYF. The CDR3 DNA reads TGTGCCAGCAGCTTTTCTCTGCTGGGGAGCTCCTACGAGCAGTACTTC.

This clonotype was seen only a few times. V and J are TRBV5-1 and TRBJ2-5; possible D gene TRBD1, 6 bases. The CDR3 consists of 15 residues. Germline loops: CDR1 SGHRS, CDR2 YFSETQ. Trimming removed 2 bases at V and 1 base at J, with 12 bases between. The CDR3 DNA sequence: TGCGCCAGCAGCTTTGTAGGGACAACCCAAGAGACCCAGTACTTC. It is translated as CASSFVGTTQETQYF.

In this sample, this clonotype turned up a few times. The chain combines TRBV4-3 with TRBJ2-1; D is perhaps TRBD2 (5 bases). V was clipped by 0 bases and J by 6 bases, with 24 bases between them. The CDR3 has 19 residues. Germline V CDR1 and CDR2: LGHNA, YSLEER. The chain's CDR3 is CASSQDRIQRQRVLNEQFF. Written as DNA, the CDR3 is TGCGCCAGCAGCCAAGATAGGATTCAGCGGCAGAGAGTACTCAATGAGCAGTTCTTC.

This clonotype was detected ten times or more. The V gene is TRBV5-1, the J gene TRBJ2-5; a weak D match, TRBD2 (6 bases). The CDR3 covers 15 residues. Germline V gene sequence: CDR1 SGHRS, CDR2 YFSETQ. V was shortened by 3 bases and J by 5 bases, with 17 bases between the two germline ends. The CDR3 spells CASSYSRGGEETQYF. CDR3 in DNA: TGCGCCAGCAGCTATTCTCGCGGCGGGGAGGAGACCCAGTACTTC.

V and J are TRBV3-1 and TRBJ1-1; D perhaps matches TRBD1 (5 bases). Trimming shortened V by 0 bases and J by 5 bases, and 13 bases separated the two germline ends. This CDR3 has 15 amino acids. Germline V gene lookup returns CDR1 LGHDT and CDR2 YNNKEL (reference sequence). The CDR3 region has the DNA TGTGCCAGCAGCCAAGATAATGGGGGAAAGACTGAAGCTTTCTTT. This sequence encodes CASSQDNGGKTEAFF.

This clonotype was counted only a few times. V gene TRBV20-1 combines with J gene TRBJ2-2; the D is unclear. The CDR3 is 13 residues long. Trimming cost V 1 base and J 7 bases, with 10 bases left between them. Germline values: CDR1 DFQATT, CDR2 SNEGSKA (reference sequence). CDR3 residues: CSARGLFNGELFF. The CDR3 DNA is TGCAGTGCTAGAGGCCTGTTTAACGGGGAGCTGTTTTTT.

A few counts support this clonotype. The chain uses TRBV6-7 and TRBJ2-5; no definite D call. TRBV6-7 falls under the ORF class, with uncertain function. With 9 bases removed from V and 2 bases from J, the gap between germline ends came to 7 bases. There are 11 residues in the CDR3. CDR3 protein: CARTNQETQYF. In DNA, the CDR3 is TGTGCCAGAACTAATCAAGAGACCCAGTACTTC.

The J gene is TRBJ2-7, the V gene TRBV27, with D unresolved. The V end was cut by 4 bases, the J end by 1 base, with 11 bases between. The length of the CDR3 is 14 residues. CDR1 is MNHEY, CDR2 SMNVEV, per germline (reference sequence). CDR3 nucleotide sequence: TGTGCCAGCAGTTGGTCCTTTTCTTCCTACGAGCAGTACTTC. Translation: CASSWSFSSYEQYF.

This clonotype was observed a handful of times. The DNA of the CDR3 is TGCAGTGCTAGAGATCCCGGGACACCGAGTGGCCGCTATGGCTACACCTTC. This encodes CSARDPGTPSGRYGYTF. The chain uses TRBV20-1 and TRBJ1-2; maybe TRBD1 (6 bases). The CDR3 extends over 17 amino acids. V lost 0 bases to trimming and J lost 4 bases, with 21 bases between them. The germline V gene encodes CDR1 DFQATT and CDR2 SNEGSKA (reference sequence).

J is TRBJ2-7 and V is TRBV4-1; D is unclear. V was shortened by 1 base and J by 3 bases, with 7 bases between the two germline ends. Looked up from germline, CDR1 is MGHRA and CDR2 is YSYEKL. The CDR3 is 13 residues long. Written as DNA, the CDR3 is TGCGCCAGCAGCCAAGTGGATGGCTACGAGCAGTACTTC. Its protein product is CASSQVDGYEQYF.

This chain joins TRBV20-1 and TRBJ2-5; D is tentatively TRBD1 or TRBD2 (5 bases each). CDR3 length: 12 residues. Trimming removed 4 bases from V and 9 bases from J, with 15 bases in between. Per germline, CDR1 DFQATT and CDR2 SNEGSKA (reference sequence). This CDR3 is CSAIGTPEAQYF. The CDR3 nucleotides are TGCAGTGCTATCGGGACCCCGGAGGCCCAGTACTTC.

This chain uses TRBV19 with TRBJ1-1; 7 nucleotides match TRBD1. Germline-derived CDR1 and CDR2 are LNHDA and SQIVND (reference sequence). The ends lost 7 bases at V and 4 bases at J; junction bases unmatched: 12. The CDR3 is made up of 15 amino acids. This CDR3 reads CASTFYRGSGTEAFF. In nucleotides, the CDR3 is TGTGCCAGTACTTTCTACAGGGGCTCGGGCACTGAAGCTTTCTTT.

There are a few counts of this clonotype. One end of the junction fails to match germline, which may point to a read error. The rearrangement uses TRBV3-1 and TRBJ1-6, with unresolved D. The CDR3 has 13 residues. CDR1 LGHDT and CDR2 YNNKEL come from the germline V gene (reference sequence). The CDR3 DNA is TGTGCCAGCAGCCAAGACCCCTTCACCCCTCCGGACTTT. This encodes CASSQDPFTPPDF.

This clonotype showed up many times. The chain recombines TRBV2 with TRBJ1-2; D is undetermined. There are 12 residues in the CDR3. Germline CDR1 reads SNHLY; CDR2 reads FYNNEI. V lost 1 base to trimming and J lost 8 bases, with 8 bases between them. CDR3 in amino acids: CASSEVAGGYTF. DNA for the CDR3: TGTGCCAGCAGTGAAGTGGCGGGGGGCTACACCTTC. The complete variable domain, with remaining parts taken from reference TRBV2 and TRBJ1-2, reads EPEVTQTPSHQVTQMGQEVILRCVPISNHLYFYWYRQILGQKVEFLVSFYNNEISEKSEIFDDQFSVERPDGSNFTLKIRSTKLEDSAMYFCASSEVAGGYTFGSGTRLTVV.

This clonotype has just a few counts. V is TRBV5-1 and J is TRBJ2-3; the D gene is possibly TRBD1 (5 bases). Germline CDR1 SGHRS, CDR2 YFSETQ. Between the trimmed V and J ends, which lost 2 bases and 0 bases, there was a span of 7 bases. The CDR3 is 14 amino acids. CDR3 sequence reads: CASSFRQSTDTQYF. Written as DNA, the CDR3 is TGCGCCAGCAGCTTCCGACAGAGCACAGATACGCAGTATTTT.

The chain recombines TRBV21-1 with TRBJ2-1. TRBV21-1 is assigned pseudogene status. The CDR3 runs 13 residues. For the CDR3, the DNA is TGTGCCAGCATCCCAAGCTCCTACAATGAGCAGTTCTTC. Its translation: CASIPSSYNEQFF.

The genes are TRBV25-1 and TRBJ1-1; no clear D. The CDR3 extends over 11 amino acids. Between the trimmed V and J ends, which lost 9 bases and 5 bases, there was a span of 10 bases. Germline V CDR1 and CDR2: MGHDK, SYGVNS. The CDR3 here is CASKRGTEAFF. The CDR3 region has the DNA TGTGCCAGTAAAAGAGGGACTGAAGCTTTCTTT.